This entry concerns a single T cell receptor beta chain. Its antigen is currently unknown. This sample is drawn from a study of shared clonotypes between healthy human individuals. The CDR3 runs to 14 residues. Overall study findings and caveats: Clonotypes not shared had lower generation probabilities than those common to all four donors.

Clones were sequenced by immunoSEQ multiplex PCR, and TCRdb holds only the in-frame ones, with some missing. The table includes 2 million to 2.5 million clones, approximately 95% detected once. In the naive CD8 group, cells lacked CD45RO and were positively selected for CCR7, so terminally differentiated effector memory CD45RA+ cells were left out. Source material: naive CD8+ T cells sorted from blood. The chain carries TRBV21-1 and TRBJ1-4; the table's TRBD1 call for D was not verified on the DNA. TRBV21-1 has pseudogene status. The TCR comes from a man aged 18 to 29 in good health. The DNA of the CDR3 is TGTGCCAGCAGCAAAACCGGGACAGACGAAAAACTGTTTTTT. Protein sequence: CASSKTGTDEKLFF.